These 10 T cell receptor beta chains were sequenced from one sample in a study of T cell responses to AZD1222 COVID-19 vaccine. Repertoires were generated with immunoSEQ multiplex PCR, while TCRdb's copy carries only in-frame clones and drops some. Of about 99,000 clones detected, about 89% appear once; the ten largest clones hold around 20%. The source was peripheral blood, collected on day 0 of AZD1222 vaccination. These receptors came from an adult in good health.

The rearrangement links TRBV29-1 to TRBJ1-5; 12 bases are a match to TRBD1. In germline, CDR1 is SQVTM, CDR2 ANQGSEA. There are 15 residues in the CDR3. The V and J ends lost 6 bases and 8 bases, in that order; junction bases with no gene match: 11. Here the CDR3 reads CSVRPGQGAGEPQHF. CDR3 sequence (DNA): TGCAGCGTGAGGCCGGGACAGGGGGCTGGGGAGCCCCAGCATTTT.

V gene TRBV12-3 or TRBV12-4 combines with J gene TRBJ1-2, with 7 bases fitting TRBD1. V was pared by 5 bases and J by 7 bases, with 7 bases of the junction left unmatched. This CDR3 comprises 13 residues. DNA of the CDR3: TGTGCCAGCAGTCGAGGGACAGTTGGTGGCTACACCTTC. This gives the protein CASSRGTVGGYTF.

The gene calls are TRBV27 and TRBJ2-4; D is uncertain. Trimming removed 7 bases from V and 6 bases from J, with 16 bases in between. CDR3 length: 14 amino acids. Germline CDR1 and CDR2: MNHEY and SMNVEV (reference sequence). The CDR3 DNA follows: TGTGCCAGCACCCCCCCCGGTTACAGAAACATTCAGTACTTC. Translated: CASTPPGYRNIQYF.

This chain links TRBV4-1 with TRBJ1-2; D might be TRBD1 (5 bases). This CDR3 comprises 14 residues. The germline V and J ends were trimmed by 3 bases and 6 bases, with 14 bases remaining between them. Germline V gives CDR1 MGHRA, CDR2 YSYEKL. CDR3 loop: CASSQYQGANGYTF. In DNA, the CDR3 is TGCGCCAGCAGCCAGTATCAGGGTGCAAATGGCTACACCTTC.

The rearrangement joins TRBV6-5 to TRBJ1-2; 7 bases line up with TRBD1. Germline V gene lookup returns CDR1 MNHEY and CDR2 SVGAGI. The CDR3 runs to 16 residues. The ends lost 0 bases at V and 8 bases at J; junction bases unmatched: 12. In nucleotides, the CDR3 is TGTGCCAGCAGTTACTCGCGGGCAGGGGGGAGGAAGGGCTACACCTTC. Its translation: CASSYSRAGGRKGYTF.

This clone was recorded once. The chain links TRBV30 to TRBJ2-5; D tentatively reads TRBD1 or TRBD2 (5 bases each). From germline, CDR1 is GTSNPN and CDR2 SVGIG (reference sequence). Trimming stripped 3 bases from V and 2 bases from J, with 10 bases between. There are 13 residues in the CDR3. CDR3 bases: TGTGCCTGGAGCGGGACCGTTCAAGAGACCCAGTACTTC. Its protein product is CAWSGTVQETQYF.

This chain links TRBV7-3 with TRBJ2-1, with D possibly being TRBD2 (5 bases). The V end was cut by 4 bases, the J end by 4 bases, with 17 bases between. Germline V CDR1 and CDR2: SGHTA, FQGTGA. The length of the CDR3 is 16 residues. Here the CDR3 DNA reads TGTGCCAGCAGCTCCGTCTTAGCCCGGACTTACAATGAGCAGTTCTTC. It codes for CASSSVLARTYNEQFF.

The genes are TRBV21-1 and TRBJ1-5; the D call TRBD1 from the table was never checked on the DNA. TRBV21-1 is described as a pseudogene. The CDR3 has 17 residues. The CDR3 here is CASSVRPGQGSNQPQHF. The CDR3 DNA sequence: TGTGCCAGCAGCGTGCGGCCGGGACAGGGTAGCAATCAGCCCCAGCATTTT.

Only one count was recorded for this clone. The chain joins TRBV3-1 (or the pseudogene TRBV3-2) to TRBJ1-5, with TRBD1 as a possible D gene (6 bases). This CDR3 spans 13 amino acids. CDR1 and CDR2 (germline): LGHDT, YNNKEL (reference sequence). V was pared by 5 bases and J by 4 bases, with 9 bases between. CDR3 sequence reads: CASSSQGNQPQHF. The CDR3 nucleotides read TGTGCCAGCAGCAGTCAGGGGAATCAGCCCCAGCATTTT.

The chain has TRBV2 and TRBJ2-7; D gene unclear. CDR3 size: 11 residues. Germline V lookup: CDR1 SNHLY, CDR2 FYNNEI. V shed 2 bases and J shed 5 bases, with 4 bases lying between them. DNA for the CDR3: TGTGCCAGCAGTGAAATTAACGAGCAGTACTTC. As protein: CASSEINEQYF.